The rows below give T cell receptor beta chains drawn from one sample of a study of T cells in Graves' hyperthyroidism and ophthalmopathy. TCRdb recomputed calls from the multiplex PCR reads with MiXCR, one row per CDR3 protein. The sample lists 300,000 to 350,000 distinct CDR3 sequences, 15% to 20% occurring once. The specimen sequenced was blood. Every receptor here comes from a woman aged 40-49 years with Graves' ophthalmopathy. Both conserved end residues are part of each CDR3. The D gene is left open where the match is weak. A row's size may be missing; if present it is once, few, many or a size class.

j_call v_call d_call clone_size cdr3_nt cdr3_aa
TRBJ2-7 TRBV9 TRBD2 - TGTGCCAGCAGCCGAAGAGGGCGGGAGGCCTCCTACGGGCAGTACTTC CASSRRGREASYGQYF
TRBJ2-7 TRBV30 TRBD1 - TGTGCCTGGACAGGGGGCAGAGAGCAGTACTTC CAWTGGREQYF
TRBJ1-1 TRBV15 - many TGTGCCACCAGCAGAGTTCGGGGACGGATGAACACTGAAGCTTTCTTT CATSRVRGRMNTEAFF
TRBJ1-2 TRBV12-3/TRBV12-4 - many TGTGCCAGCAGCACACACTATGGCTACACCTTC CASSTHYGYTF
TRBJ1-1 TRBV6-1 - many TGTGCCAGCGGGAAGAACACTGAAGCTTTCTTT CASGKNTEAFF
TRBJ2-7 TRBV20-1 - many TGCAGTGCTAGAGATCGCCCAGCCGTGAGCTCCTACGAGCAGTACTTC CSARDRPAVSSYEQYF
TRBJ2-7 TRBV11-2 TRBD1 - TGTGCCAGCAGCTTAGAATTCGCGGGACAGGGTTCCTACGAGCAGTACTTC CASSLEFAGQGSYEQYF
TRBJ1-1 TRBV6-1 - - TGTGCCACCCACGGCGGGCGGGCCAACACTGAAGCTTTCTTT CATHGGRANTEAFF
TRBJ2-2 TRBV6-2/TRBV6-3 TRBD2 many TGTGCCAGCAGCTCCGTAGCGGGGCCGAAGACCACGAACACCGGGGAGCTGTTTTTT CASSSVAGPKTTNTGELFF
TRBJ1-5 TRBV19 TRBD1 many TGTGCCAGTAGTATCTCGCCAGGGGGTTATCAGCCCCAGCATTTT CASSISPGGYQPQHF
TRBJ2-7 TRBV12-3/TRBV12-4 - many TGTGCCAGCAGTAACCCGGGACTCTTCTCCTACGAGCAGTACTTC CASSNPGLFSYEQYF
TRBJ2-4 TRBV30 - - TGTGCCTGGAGAGGGGTAGGCAAAAACATTCAGTACTTC CAWRGVGKNIQYF
TRBJ1-5 TRBV2 TRBD1 - TGTGCCAGCAGGGACACCGGGACAGCTAACAATCAGCCCCAGCATTTT CASRDTGTANNQPQHF
TRBJ2-2 TRBV27 - once TGTGCCAGCAGTTCGATATCGGGGAGCGCTAGACTTACCGGGGAGCTGTTTTTT CASSSISGSARLTGELFF
TRBJ1-6 TRBV11-2 - many TGTGCCAGCAGCTTTGTAAATTCACCCCTCCACTTT CASSFVNSPLHF
TRBJ1-5 TRBV28 TRBD1 many TGTGCCAGCAGTTCGCCCGGACAGGGCGATCAGCCCCAGCATTTT CASSSPGQGDQPQHF
TRBJ2-7 TRBV2 - many TGTGCCAGCAGTTTGGGACTTAACTACGAGCAGTACTTC CASSLGLNYEQYF
TRBJ1-1 TRBV6-2/TRBV6-3 TRBD1 many TGTGCCAGCAGCTATCGGGACAGGACTGAAGCTTTCTTT CASSYRDRTEAFF
TRBJ2-7 TRBV20-1 - many TGCAGTGCTAGAGATTACGGACATATCTACGAGCAGTACTTC CSARDYGHIYEQYF
TRBJ1-5 TRBV6-1 TRBD1 - TGTGCCAGCAGTGCCGGGACAGGGGGTCAAGGTCAGCCCCAGCATTTT CASSAGTGGQGQPQHF
TRBJ2-7 TRBV7-9 TRBD2 many TGTGCCAGCAGCTTAGTTCCCGGGACTATAGAAGAGCAGTACTTC CASSLVPGTIEEQYF
TRBJ2-7 TRBV7-2 - many TGTGCCAGCAGCTTAGAGGGGTTCTGGGTCTACGAGCAGTACTTC CASSLEGFWVYEQYF
TRBJ1-5 TRBV20-1 TRBD1 many TGCAGTGCTGGGACGAGTGGACAGGGCCATCAGCCCCAGCATTTT CSAGTSGQGHQPQHF
TRBJ1-5 TRBV27 TRBD1 many TGTGCCAGCAGTTTTAAGGACAGGGACGAAGTGAGGGAACAGCCCCAGCATTTT CASSFKDRDEVREQPQHF
TRBJ2-7 TRBV15 - many TGTGCCACCAGCAGAGTCCAGGGTGCAAACTACGAGCAGTACTTC CATSRVQGANYEQYF
TRBJ1-1 TRBV12-3/TRBV12-4 - many TGTGCCAGCAGTTTAATGGCTGAAGCTTTCTTT CASSLMAEAFF
TRBJ2-7 TRBV12-3/TRBV12-4 - once TGTGCCAGCAGCAAGGACCATTTATACGAGCAGTACTTC CASSKDHLYEQYF
TRBJ2-2 TRBV4-1 TRBD2 - TGCGCCAGCAGCCAAGGGGTAGCGGGAGGTTCGAACACCGGGGAGCTGTTTTTT CASSQGVAGGSNTGELFF
TRBJ1-2 TRBV6-8 - many TGTGCCACCTGGGACTTCGGCTATGGCTACACCTTC CATWDFGYGYTF
TRBJ2-2 TRBV24-1 TRBD1 once TGTGCCACCAGCGACAGGGTCGCGAACACCGGGGAGCTGTTTTTT CATSDRVANTGELFF
TRBJ1-5 TRBV20-1 - many TGCAGTGCTAGAGATCGCGGGGAAAATCAGCCCCAGCATTTT CSARDRGENQPQHF
TRBJ1-2 TRBV7-9 - many TGTGCCAGCAGCTTAGGGACAGTGGGAGGCTACACCTTC CASSLGTVGGYTF
TRBJ1-2 TRBV7-9 - many TGTGCCAGCAGCTTAGGTCTACAGCTCGGCTACACCTTC CASSLGLQLGYTF
TRBJ1-3 TRBV28 TRBD1 many TGTGCCAGCAGTCTCCCGGGACAGGGTAGAGGAAACACCATATATTTT CASSLPGQGRGNTIYF
TRBJ2-2 TRBV6-1 TRBD2 many TGTGCCACCTATATCCCGCGAGCGGGGGTGAACACCGGGGAGCTGTTTTTT CATYIPRAGVNTGELFF
TRBJ2-7 TRBV10-2 - many TGCGCCAGCGGGGCCGACTATGACGAGCAGTACTTC CASGADYDEQYF
TRBJ1-2 TRBV28 TRBD1 many TGTGCCAGCGGATACACAGGGGCCTATGGCTACACCTTC CASGYTGAYGYTF
TRBJ1-5 TRBV28 TRBD1 many TGTGCCAGCAGTAGCCCTGGACAGGGGCATAGCAATCAGCCCCAGCATTTT CASSSPGQGHSNQPQHF
TRBJ2-5 TRBV28 TRBD2 - TGTGCCAGCAGTTTCTTAGGACTAGCGGGAGGAGAGACCCAGTACTTC CASSFLGLAGGETQYF
TRBJ2-7 TRBV2 - many TGTGCCAGCAGTGAAGGTCAGGATTTGACCTACGAGCAGTACTTC CASSEGQDLTYEQYF